A selection of T cell receptor beta chains follows, all from one sample in a study of CD4 T cells in relation to SARS-CoV-2 and coronaviruses. The method was immunoSEQ multiplex PCR; TCRdb's version includes in-frame clones alone and lacks a portion of them. Of about 39,000 clones listed, roughly 80% were seen once; the top ten hold approximately 6.3%. These receptors have no known antigen. Specimen: naive CD4+ T cells from PBMCs, cultured in vitro. The receptors come from an adult with COVID-19. CDR3s include the opening cysteine and the closing phenylalanine or tryptophan. The order of the fields is D gene, V gene, clone size, J gene, CDR3 DNA, CDR3 protein. D genes are given only for firm matches. The listing skips clone size in some rows; elsewhere it reads once, few, many or a size class.

d_call: TRBD1; v_call: TRBV5-1; clone_size: .; j_call: TRBJ2-5; cdr3_nt: TGCGCCAGCAGCTTGGGGACAGGGGAAGAGACCCAGTACTTC; cdr3_aa: CASSLGTGEETQYF
d_call: TRBD1; v_call: TRBV10-1; clone_size: .; j_call: TRBJ1-2; cdr3_nt: TGCGCCAGCTCCGACAGGGTCTATGGCTACACCTTC; cdr3_aa: CASSDRVYGYTF
d_call: TRBD2; v_call: TRBV10-3; clone_size: .; j_call: TRBJ2-1; cdr3_nt: TGTGCCATCAGTGAGCTCAGCGGGAGGTCGGATGAGCAGTTCTTC; cdr3_aa: CAISELSGRSDEQFF
d_call: .; v_call: TRBV7-9; clone_size: .; j_call: TRBJ2-3; cdr3_nt: TGTGCCAGCAGCGAGGCCAGCGGTAGCACAGATACGCAGTATTTT; cdr3_aa: CASSEASGSTDTQYF
d_call: .; v_call: TRBV28; clone_size: .; j_call: TRBJ1-1; cdr3_nt: TGTGCCAGCAGTTTGGGTGCAGGCGGGGGCACTGAAGCTTTCTTT; cdr3_aa: CASSLGAGGGTEAFF
d_call: .; v_call: TRBV6-2/TRBV6-3; clone_size: .; j_call: TRBJ2-1; cdr3_nt: TGTGCCAGCAGTGTTGACACTCACAATGAGCAGTTCTTC; cdr3_aa: CASSVDTHNEQFF
d_call: .; v_call: TRBV6-5; clone_size: .; j_call: TRBJ2-7; cdr3_nt: TGTGCCAGCAGTTACCGGACAGCAGCCTACGAGCAGTACTTC; cdr3_aa: CASSYRTAAYEQYF
d_call: .; v_call: TRBV28; clone_size: .; j_call: TRBJ2-7; cdr3_nt: TGTGCCAGCCGAGGGGCAGGGCGAACGTACGAGCAGTACTTC; cdr3_aa: CASRGAGRTYEQYF
d_call: .; v_call: TRBV30; clone_size: .; j_call: TRBJ1-2; cdr3_nt: TGTGCCGCCCTGAGTTTCAGAACCACCGGGGGCTATGGCTACACCTTC; cdr3_aa: CAALSFRTTGGYGYTF
d_call: .; v_call: TRBV28; clone_size: .; j_call: TRBJ2-1; cdr3_nt: TGTGCCAGCAGTTTATTAGACCCCCCACAGCAGTTCTTC; cdr3_aa: CASSLLDPPQQFF
d_call: .; v_call: TRBV6-5; clone_size: .; j_call: TRBJ1-5; cdr3_nt: TGTGCCAGCACAGCCAATCCAAGCAATCAGCCCCAGCATTTT; cdr3_aa: CASTANPSNQPQHF
d_call: TRBD1; v_call: TRBV29-1; clone_size: .; j_call: TRBJ2-7; cdr3_nt: TGCAGCGTTGTCCCCGCAATGACAGGGCCTTACGAGCAGTACTTC; cdr3_aa: CSVVPAMTGPYEQYF
d_call: .; v_call: TRBV7-9; clone_size: once; j_call: TRBJ1-2; cdr3_nt: TGTGCCAGCACGTTGGTCGGGGGGGATGGCTACACCTTC; cdr3_aa: CASTLVGGDGYTF
d_call: .; v_call: TRBV12-3/TRBV12-4; clone_size: .; j_call: TRBJ1-2; cdr3_nt: TGTGCCAGCAGTAGGGGTGGCGGCTACACCTTC; cdr3_aa: CASSRGGGYTF
d_call: .; v_call: TRBV5-1; clone_size: .; j_call: TRBJ2-7; cdr3_nt: TGCGCCAGCAGCTTGGCCCGGGGCAGCCACTCCTACGAGCAGTACTTC; cdr3_aa: CASSLARGSHSYEQYF
d_call: .; v_call: TRBV21-1; clone_size: .; j_call: TRBJ2-7; cdr3_nt: TGTGCCAGCAGCAAAGGTAGGCTACTTCCCTACGAGCAGTACTTC; cdr3_aa: CASSKGRLLPYEQYF
d_call: TRBD2; v_call: TRBV19; clone_size: few; j_call: TRBJ2-1; cdr3_nt: TGTGCCAGTAGTCGGCTAGCGGGAGGGAATGAGCAGTTCTTC; cdr3_aa: CASSRLAGGNEQFF
d_call: .; v_call: TRBV28; clone_size: .; j_call: TRBJ2-7; cdr3_nt: TGTGCCAGCAGTTCGACCGGGACAACCTACGAGCAGTACTTC; cdr3_aa: CASSSTGTTYEQYF
d_call: .; v_call: TRBV27; clone_size: once; j_call: TRBJ2-6; cdr3_nt: TGTGCCAGCAGTCCCAGACAGTTCTCTGGGGCCAACGTCCTGACTTTC; cdr3_aa: CASSPRQFSGANVLTF
d_call: TRBD1; v_call: TRBV19; clone_size: .; j_call: TRBJ2-7; cdr3_nt: TGTGCCAGTAGTATAGGAGTTCTGAGACAGGGGTCGTACGAGCAGTACTTC; cdr3_aa: CASSIGVLRQGSYEQYF